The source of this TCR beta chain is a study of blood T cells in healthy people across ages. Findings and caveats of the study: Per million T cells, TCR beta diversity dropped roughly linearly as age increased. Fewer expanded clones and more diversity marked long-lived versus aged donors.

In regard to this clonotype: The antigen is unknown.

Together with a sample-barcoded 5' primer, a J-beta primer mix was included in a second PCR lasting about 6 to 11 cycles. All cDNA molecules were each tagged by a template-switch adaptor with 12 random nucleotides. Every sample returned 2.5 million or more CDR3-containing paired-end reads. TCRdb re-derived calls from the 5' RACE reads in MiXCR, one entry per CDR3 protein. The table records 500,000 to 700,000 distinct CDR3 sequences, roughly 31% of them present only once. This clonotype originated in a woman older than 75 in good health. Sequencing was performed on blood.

The CDR3: CASTQDRDYGYTF. Written as DNA, the CDR3 is TGTGCCAGCACTCAAGACAGGGACTATGGCTACACCTTC. V and J are TRBV28 and TRBJ1-2; 7 positions agree with TRBD1. The ends lost 7 bases at V and 3 bases at J; junction bases unmatched: 5. The CDR3 extends over 13 amino acids. CDR1 MDHEN and CDR2 SYDVKM come from the germline V gene.